These 30 T cell receptor beta chains share one sample of origin, sequenced in a study of blood T cell repertoires in COVID-19. The table came from immunoSEQ multiplex PCR; TCRdb's copy has only in-frame clones and leaves some out. The sample holds 90,000 or so clones; about nine tenths are singletons and the top ten take more than 3%. Sequenced: peripheral blood. The receptor set was obtained from a woman aged 70-85 years with acute or convalescent COVID-19.

This chain joins TRBV18 and TRBJ2-3; no firm D call. V lost 6 bases, J lost 3 bases, and 10 bases lay in between. Per the germline V gene, CDR1 is KGHSH and CDR2 is LQKENI. This CDR3 is built from 13 residues. CDR3 nucleotides: TGTGCCAGCTCCCATCGCACTACAGATACGCAGTATTTT. Protein sequence: CASSHRTTDTQYF.

This clone was seen a handful of times. This chain links TRBV7-9 with TRBJ1-1, with D perhaps matching TRBD1 (6 bases). CDR1 SEHNR and CDR2 FQNEAQ come from the germline V gene (reference sequence). With 5 bases removed from V and 6 bases from J, the gap between germline ends came to 13 bases. CDR3 size: 13 residues. In DNA form, the CDR3 reads TGTGCCAGCAGCCCTACAGGGTTGTCTGAAGCTTTCTTT. Translated, it gives CASSPTGLSEAFF. The variable domain in full, completed from reference TRBV7-9 and TRBJ1-1, reads DTGVSQNPRHKITKRGQNVTFRCDPISEHNRLYWYRQTLGQGPEFLTYFQNEAQLEKSRLLSDRFSAERPKGSFSTLEIQRTEQGDSAMYLCASSPTGLSEAFFGQGTRLTVV.

The chain joins TRBV11-2 to TRBJ1-2; 11 bases match TRBD1. This CDR3 region has 15 residues. After removal of 4 bases from V and 2 bases from J, the junction contained 3 bases not matched to a gene. Germline V CDR1 and CDR2: SGHAT, FQNNGV. Written as DNA, the CDR3 is TGTGCCAGCAGCTCGGGACAGGGGGGGAACTATGGCTACACCTTC. Its translation is CASSSGQGGNYGYTF. The full variable domain, with the rest looked up from reference TRBV11-2 and TRBJ1-2, is EAGVAQSPRYKIIEKRQSVAFWCNPISGHATLYWYQQILGQGPKLLIQFQNNGVVDDSQLPKDRFSAERLKGVDSTLKIQPAKLEDSAVYLCASSSGQGGNYGYTFGSGTRLTVV.

V is TRBV11-2 and J is TRBJ1-1; 10 positions match TRBD1. The CDR3 is 15 amino acids. Trimming took 1 base from V and 5 from J; bases not matched to a gene: 4. Germline CDR1 is SGHAT and CDR2 is FQNNGV. The CDR3 DNA is TGTGCCAGCAGCTTAGGGACAGGGGGGAGTACTGAAGCTTTCTTT. Encoded protein: CASSLGTGGSTEAFF.

This rearrangement joins TRBV4-2 to TRBJ2-1; 14 nucleotides line up with TRBD2. From germline, CDR1 is LGHNA and CDR2 YNFKEQ. The ends lost 1 base at V and 8 bases at J; junction bases unmatched: 13. The CDR3 has 19 amino acids. CDR3 nucleotide sequence: TGTGCCAGCAGCCAAGGCATCCAAGGACTAGCGGGGGGAGCCGATGAGCAGTTCTTC. Its translation: CASSQGIQGLAGGADEQFF.

This chain uses TRBV28 with TRBJ1-5, with D hard to call. V lost 4 bases and J 6 bases, leaving 13 bases between the germline ends. This CDR3 is built from 14 residues. Germline CDR1 MDHEN, CDR2 SYDVKM. This CDR3 reads CASSSGWVIQPQHF. In DNA form, the CDR3 reads TGTGCCAGCAGTTCCGGGTGGGTAATTCAGCCCCAGCATTTT.

This chain uses TRBV6-5 with TRBJ2-2, with 9 bases that match TRBD1. Unmatched junction bases numbered 6, after V lost 5 bases and J lost 5 bases. Germline loops: CDR1 MNHEY, CDR2 SVGAGI. CDR3 length equals 15 residues. CDR3 region: CASSTGGTGTGELFF. CDR3 coding DNA: TGTGCCAGCAGTACTGGCGGGACAGGGACCGGGGAGCTGTTTTTT.

The chain recombines TRBV3-1 (or the pseudogene TRBV3-2) with TRBJ1-6, with 7 bases identical to TRBD1. Per the germline V gene, CDR1 is LGHDT and CDR2 is YNNKEL (reference sequence). The CDR3 runs 14 residues. V shed 3 bases and J 10 bases; nucleotides not matched to a gene: 6. CDR3 sequence (DNA): TGTGCCAGCAGCCAGGACAGGTTGGACTCACCCCTCCACTTT. Its translation: CASSQDRLDSPLHF.

This sequence joins TRBV5-1 and TRBJ2-7, with 7 positions matching TRBD1. The CDR3 length is 17 residues. Germline V gene lookup returns CDR1 SGHRS and CDR2 YFSETQ. After removal of 4 bases from V and 1 base from J, the junction contained 14 bases not matched to a gene. The DNA of the CDR3 is TGCGCCAGCAGCCCTTCCCAAGGGGGCAGGCAATCCTACGAGCAGTACTTC. Translation gives CASSPSQGGRQSYEQYF.

The rearrangement links TRBV10-3 to TRBJ1-1; TRBD1 matches 8 bases. J gave up 1 base and V 6 bases, and 16 bases lay outside the gene matches. The CDR3 has 18 amino acids. Germline CDR1 ENHRY, CDR2 SYGVKD. The CDR3 sequence: CAIRGSIGQGAPNTEAFF. The CDR3 region has the DNA TGTGCCATCAGGGGTTCAATAGGTCAGGGGGCACCGAACACTGAAGCTTTCTTT.

The rearrangement joins TRBV7-9 to TRBJ2-1, with 12 bases lining up with TRBD2. Germline trimming cut 3 bases from V and 5 bases from J; bases unmatched to any gene: 8. The CDR3 runs 17 residues. Per germline, CDR1 SEHNR and CDR2 FQNEAQ (reference sequence). The CDR3 loop is CASSLASGGGTNNEQFF. In nucleotides, the CDR3 is TGTGCCAGCAGCTTGGCTAGCGGGGGGGGTACCAACAATGAGCAGTTCTTC.

The chain links TRBV5-1 to TRBJ2-1, with a possible D match to TRBD2 (5 bases). The V and J ends lost 2 bases and 7 bases respectively, with 13 bases between them. Germline loops: CDR1 SGHRS, CDR2 YFSETQ. This CDR3 is built from 14 residues. The CDR3 nucleotides are TGCGCCAGCAGCTTTGCCGGACTTCGAAATGAGCAGTTCTTC. This encodes CASSFAGLRNEQFF.

The gene calls are TRBV18 and TRBJ2-2, with a tentative D call TRBD2 (6 bases). This CDR3 has 14 amino acids. Germline CDR1 and CDR2: KGHSH and LQKENI. Trimming removed 8 bases from V and 6 bases from J, with 16 bases in between. The CDR3 is CASLRERSSGELFF. The CDR3 DNA reads TGTGCCAGCCTTCGGGAGCGGTCGTCCGGGGAGCTGTTTTTT.

The chain has TRBV11-3 and TRBJ2-7; 8 bases are a match to TRBD1. The ends lost 5 bases at V and 3 bases at J; junction bases unmatched: 6. Germline V gene lookup returns CDR1 SGHNT and CDR2 YENEEA. The CDR3 length is 14 residues. CDR3 residues: CASSPGGSNYEQYF. The CDR3 coding sequence is TGTGCCAGCAGCCCAGGGGGCTCCAACTACGAGCAGTACTTC.

This clone has just a few counts. The genes are TRBV7-7 and TRBJ2-7; D is unclear. This CDR3 spans 11 amino acids. The germline V gene encodes CDR1 SSHAT and CDR2 FNYEAQ (reference sequence). Trimming cost V 4 bases and J 13 bases, with 14 bases left between them. The CDR3 region has the DNA TGTGCCAGCAGCTCCCCCGAGTCTCGATACGTC. Amino acid sequence: CASSSPESRYV.

The chain combines TRBV10-1 with TRBJ2-5, with TRBD1 matching 10 bases. The V gene's germline CDR1 is WNHNN and CDR2 SYGVQD (reference sequence). The length of the CDR3 is 13 residues. V was pared by 6 bases and J by 2 bases, with 0 bases of the junction left unmatched. In DNA, the CDR3 is TGCGCCAGCAGGGGACAGGGGCAAGAGACCCAGTACTTC. Translating gives CASRGQGQETQYF.

The chain combines TRBV28 with TRBJ1-5, with D uncertain. CDR1 is MDHEN and CDR2 is SYDVKM in the germline V gene. The CDR3 runs 14 residues. The V and J ends lost 7 bases and 4 bases respectively, with 14 bases between them. The CDR3 protein is CASTSRSTNQPQHF. The CDR3 region has the DNA TGTGCCAGCACTTCCAGGTCCACTAATCAGCCCCAGCATTTT.

The genes are TRBV11-2 and TRBJ1-2, with 7 bases aligning to TRBD1. The CDR3 runs to 12 residues. Per the germline V gene, CDR1 is SGHAT and CDR2 is FQNNGV. With 4 bases clipped from V and 7 bases from J, the junction kept 3 bases outside the gene matches. CDR3 amino acids: CASSSRQGGYTF. DNA of the CDR3: TGTGCCAGCAGCTCCCGACAGGGTGGCTACACCTTC. The full variable domain, its missing parts supplied by reference TRBV11-2 and TRBJ1-2, is EAGVAQSPRYKIIEKRQSVAFWCNPISGHATLYWYQQILGQGPKLLIQFQNNGVVDDSQLPKDRFSAERLKGVDSTLKIQPAKLEDSAVYLCASSSRQGGYTFGSGTRLTVV.

The chain employs TRBV5-4 and TRBJ1-2, with TRBD1 matching 7 bases. CDR1 and CDR2 from the germline V gene are SGHNT and YYREEE (reference sequence). The CDR3 length is 15 residues. Unmatched junction bases numbered 4, after V lost 0 bases and J lost 2 bases. The CDR3 loop reads CASSLETGINYGYTF. Here the CDR3 DNA reads TGTGCCAGCAGCTTGGAGACAGGGATAAACTATGGCTACACCTTC.

J is TRBJ1-1 and V is TRBV28; D is ambiguous. V lost 6 bases and J lost 1, with 9 bases in between. Germline CDR1 MDHEN, CDR2 SYDVKM. The CDR3 has 13 amino acids. CDR3 sequence (DNA): TGTGCCAGCAGCCAGCGCTGGAACACTGAAGCTTTCTTT. Amino acids: CASSQRWNTEAFF.

The chain combines TRBV5-1 with TRBJ1-2; 7 positions agree with TRBD1. The CDR3 contains 15 residues. V shed 1 base and J 4 bases; nucleotides not matched to a gene: 7. The germline gives CDR1 SGHRS, CDR2 YFSETQ. In DNA, the CDR3 is TGCGCCAGCAGCTTGCGAGGGGGCGCGGGCTATGGCTACACCTTC. Translated, it gives CASSLRGGAGYGYTF.

This sequence joins TRBV29-1 and TRBJ1-2, with 9 bases that match TRBD1. Trimming at V came to 6 bases and at J to 12 bases, leaving 14 bases not matched to a gene. CDR1 is SQVTM and CDR2 is ANQGSEA in the germline V gene. This CDR3 comprises 13 residues. The DNA for the CDR3 is TGCAGCGTGGGAGGGACAGGGAAGGGTGAGAACACCTTC. Translating it yields CSVGGTGKGENTF.

V gene TRBV3-1 (or the pseudogene TRBV3-2) combines with J gene TRBJ2-7, with 7 bases aligning to TRBD2. The germline V gene has CDR1 LGHDT and CDR2 YNNKEL (reference sequence). Losses at the gene ends were 2 bases for V and 2 bases for J; bases not matched to a gene: 6. CDR3 length equals 15 residues. The CDR3 bases are TGTGCCAGCAGCCAAACGTCCGGGACTACCTACGAGCAGTACTTC. Translating it yields CASSQTSGTTYEQYF.

V gene TRBV6-6 combines with J gene TRBJ1-2; maybe TRBD1 (5 bases). Germline V gene sequence: CDR1 MNHNY, CDR2 SVGAGI (reference sequence). The V and J ends lost 10 bases and 4 bases respectively, with 25 bases between them. CDR3 length equals 16 residues. CDR3 DNA: TGTGCCACCGAAACTTCAGGGAAGAGGCAGGGCTATGGCTACACCTTC. It is translated as CATETSGKRQGYGYTF.

The V call is TRBV19, the J call TRBJ2-1; TRBD2 matches at 9 bases. The J segment lost 4 bases and the V segment lost 6 bases, leaving 4 bases of the junction unmatched. Germline V gives CDR1 LNHDA, CDR2 SQIVND (reference sequence). The CDR3 covers 14 residues. CDR3: CASRASGVYNEQFF. CDR3 nucleotides: TGTGCCAGTAGGGCTAGCGGGGTTTACAATGAGCAGTTCTTC.

V and J are TRBV19 and TRBJ1-1; 9 bases line up with TRBD1. Per germline, CDR1 LNHDA and CDR2 SQIVND (reference sequence). The CDR3 covers 16 residues. V dropped 0 bases and J dropped 7; count of bases not matched to a gene: 9. The CDR3 loop reads CASSIDIGRQGDEAFF. The DNA for the CDR3 is TGTGCCAGTAGTATAGATATAGGGAGACAGGGGGATGAAGCTTTCTTT.

This clone was detected only once. This rearrangement joins TRBV5-5 to TRBJ1-4; weak D call: TRBD1 (5 bases). This CDR3 contains 14 residues. Germline values: CDR1 SGHKS, CDR2 YYEKEE (reference sequence). V was clipped by 4 bases and J by 8 bases, with 15 bases between them. The CDR3 region is CASSTYDSSEKLFF. The CDR3 bases are TGTGCCAGCAGCACATACGACAGCAGCGAAAAACTGTTTTTT.

The J gene is TRBJ2-5, the V gene TRBV29-1; the D gene is possibly TRBD1 (5 bases). CDR3 length: 13 residues. Germline values: CDR1 SQVTM, CDR2 ANQGSEA. Trimming left V 2 bases short and J 2 bases short, with 9 bases between. CDR3 residues: CSVEPDKQETQYF. In DNA form, the CDR3 reads TGCAGCGTTGAACCGGACAAGCAAGAGACCCAGTACTTC.

The rearrangement uses TRBV6-1 and TRBJ2-3; D unresolved. Germline V gives CDR1 MNHNS, CDR2 SASEGT. The CDR3 runs 16 residues. V lost 4 bases and J lost 0, with 14 bases in between. The CDR3 reads CASSVPGSFSTDTQYF. In DNA form, the CDR3 reads TGTGCCAGCAGTGTTCCAGGATCCTTTAGCACAGATACGCAGTATTTT.

J is TRBJ1-2 and V is TRBV6-5, with a tentative D call TRBD1 (6 bases). Germline V gives CDR1 MNHEY, CDR2 SVGAGI. This CDR3 is 15 amino acids long. V was cut by 8 bases and J by 2 bases, with 18 bases left in between. CDR3 loop: CASARTDGQNYGYTF. CDR3 coding DNA: TGTGCCAGCGCCCGTACCGACGGACAGAACTATGGCTACACCTTC.